One T cell receptor (beta chain) is described in this entry. CD45RO-negative, CCR7-positively selected cells formed the naive CD8 fraction, excluding terminally differentiated effector memory CD45RA+ cells. This sample stems from a study of shared clonotypes between healthy human individuals. Study at large: CD4 naive and memory got three plates each, CD8 naive two, CD8 memory one.

Germline V gene data show CDR1 as LNHDA and CDR2 as SQIVND (reference sequence). V gave up 6 bases and J gave up 7 bases, with 15 bases separating them. The CDR3 contains 13 residues. Replicate PCRs for sorted subsets used approximately 190 ng DNA; this equaled tens of thousands of T cell genomes. Original processing notes: Junction-only sequences produced by ImmunoSEQ had no quality scores, so filtering differed. Sequenced by immunoSEQ multiplex PCR; TCRdb stores in-frame clones only, minus some. The V and J calls and clone size are taken from that table; D and trimming were inferred from the DNA. The repertoire holds about 800,000 clones, with 96% as singletons.

What was sequenced was naive CD8+ T cells sorted from blood. The origin of this receptor is a man aged 25-45 years in good health. The chain joins TRBV19 to TRBJ1-2, with a possible D match to TRBD1 (6 bases). CDR3 nucleotides: TGTGCCAGTAGGTATGGGGGCGCCTCTGGCTACACCTTC. Amino acids: CASRYGGASGYTF. The full variable domain, in which reference TRBV19 and TRBJ1-2 provide the parts outside the CDR3, is DGGITQSPKYLFRKEGQNVTLSCEQNLNHDAMYWYRQDPGQGLRLIYYSQIVNDFQKGDIAEGYSVSREKKESFPLTVTSAQKNPTAFYLCASRYGGASGYTFGSGTRLTVV.